This TCR beta chain comes out of a study of shared clonotypes between healthy human individuals. Study in general: Donors consisted of two women and a few men between 18 and 49. CD8 memory received one plate per donor, CD8 naive two, CD4 memory three and CD4 naive three.

Sequencing used immunoSEQ multiplex PCR; TCRdb keeps in-frame clones, though not all of them. The table records 950,000 to 1,300,000 clones, about 75% of them present only once. There are 15 residues in the CDR3. The V gene's germline CDR1 is WSHSY and CDR2 SAAADI. Trimming shortened V by 4 bases and J by 5 bases, and 17 bases separated the two germline ends. CD4+ cells were split into CD45RA+ naive and CD45RA-negative memory subsets. The TCR was taken from a man aged 18 to 29 in good health. The chain employs TRBV10-2 and TRBJ2-5; maybe TRBD1 (5 bases). Sample: memory CD4+ T cells sorted from blood. Stated subset: CD45RA-negative fraction. In nucleotides, the CDR3 is TGCGCCAGCAGTGGCCAGGGCTCGACCGGGGAGACCCAGTACTTC. Translating it yields CASSGQGSTGETQYF.